Listed below are T cell receptor beta chains from one sample, sequenced in a study of control samples from healthy donors and cancer patients. Sequencing was performed with immunoSEQ multiplex PCR; in TCRdb, only in-frame clones are kept and a portion is missing. The sample contains about 130,000 clones, around nine tenths of which appear only once. Sequencing input: blood. These receptor sequences come from a man between 45 and 60 years old in good health. CDR3s include the opening cysteine and the closing phenylalanine or tryptophan. Fields, in order: J gene, V gene, CDR3 protein.

J gene: TRBJ2-1
V gene: TRBV11-2
CDR3 protein: CASSLDPRNNEQFF

J gene: TRBJ2-1
V gene: TRBV7-3
CDR3 protein: CASSFTGTGDRIEQFF

J gene: TRBJ1-3
V gene: TRBV2
CDR3 protein: CASSEALPGAGNTIYF

J gene: TRBJ1-5
V gene: TRBV25-1
CDR3 protein: CASSEYMGRLKEPQHF

J gene: TRBJ1-1
V gene: TRBV10-3
CDR3 protein: CAAGPDLNTEAFF

J gene: TRBJ2-5
V gene: TRBV19
CDR3 protein: CASQRAGETQYF

J gene: TRBJ1-1
V gene: TRBV3-1/TRBV3-2
CDR3 protein: CASREGGARNTEAFF

J gene: TRBJ2-7
V gene: TRBV7-6
CDR3 protein: CASSFSLGSVEQYF

J gene: TRBJ2-5
V gene: TRBV7-8
CDR3 protein: CVLGRVEETQYF

J gene: TRBJ1-2
V gene: TRBV3-1/TRBV3-2
CDR3 protein: CASSQVSGRPYGYTF

J gene: TRBJ2-2
V gene: TRBV5-1
CDR3 protein: CASSWGPIAGNTGELFF

J gene: TRBJ2-2
V gene: TRBV19
CDR3 protein: CASRDPRGRRDTGELFF

J gene: TRBJ2-3
V gene: TRBV24-1
CDR3 protein: CATSGSTDTQYF

J gene: TRBJ1-2
V gene: TRBV19
CDR3 protein: CASSISAYYGYTF

J gene: TRBJ2-3
V gene: TRBV2
CDR3 protein: CASSEEWGITDTQYF

J gene: TRBJ2-7
V gene: TRBV4-1
CDR3 protein: CASSQGAGSRYEQYF

J gene: TRBJ2-2
V gene: TRBV6-5
CDR3 protein: CASSTGTANTGELFF

J gene: TRBJ2-7
V gene: TRBV6-2/TRBV6-3
CDR3 protein: CASSYPPYEQYF

J gene: TRBJ2-2
V gene: TRBV28
CDR3 protein: CASRSGGANTGELFF

J gene: TRBJ2-2
V gene: TRBV6-1
CDR3 protein: CASNPNTGELFF

J gene: TRBJ1-2
V gene: TRBV3-1/TRBV3-2
CDR3 protein: CASSPRGDGYTF